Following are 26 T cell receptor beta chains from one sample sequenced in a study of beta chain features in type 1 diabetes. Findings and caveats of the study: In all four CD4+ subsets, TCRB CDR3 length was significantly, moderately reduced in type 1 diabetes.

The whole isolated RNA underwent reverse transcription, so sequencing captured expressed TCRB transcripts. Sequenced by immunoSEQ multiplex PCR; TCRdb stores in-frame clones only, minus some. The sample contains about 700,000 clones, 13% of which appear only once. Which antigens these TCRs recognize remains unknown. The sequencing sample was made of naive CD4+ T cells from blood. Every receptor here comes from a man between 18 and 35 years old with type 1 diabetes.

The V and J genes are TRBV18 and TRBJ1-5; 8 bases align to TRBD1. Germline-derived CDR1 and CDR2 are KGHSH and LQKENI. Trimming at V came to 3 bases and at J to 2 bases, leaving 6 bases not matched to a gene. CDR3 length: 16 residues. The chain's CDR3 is CASSPPTGQGNQPQHF. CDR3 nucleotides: TGTGCCAGCTCACCCCCCACGGGACAGGGCAATCAGCCCCAGCATTTT. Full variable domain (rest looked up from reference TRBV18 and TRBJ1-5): NAGVMQNPRHLVRRRGQEARLRCSPMKGHSHVYWYRQLPEEGLKFMVYLQKENIIDESGMPKERFSAEFPKEGPSILRIQQVVRGDSAAYFCASSPPTGQGNQPQHFGDGTRLSIL.

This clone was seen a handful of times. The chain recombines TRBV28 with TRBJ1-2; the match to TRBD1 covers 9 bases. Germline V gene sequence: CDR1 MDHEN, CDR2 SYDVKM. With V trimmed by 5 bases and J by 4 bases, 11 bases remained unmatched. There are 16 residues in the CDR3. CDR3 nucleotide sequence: TGTGCCAGCAGTCTCCCCGTCGGGACAGGGTCCTATGGCTACACCTTC. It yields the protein CASSLPVGTGSYGYTF.

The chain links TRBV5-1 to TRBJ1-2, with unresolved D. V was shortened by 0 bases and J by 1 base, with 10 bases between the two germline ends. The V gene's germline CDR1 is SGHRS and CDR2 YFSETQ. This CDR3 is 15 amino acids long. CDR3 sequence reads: CASSLAPGINYGYTF. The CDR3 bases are TGCGCCAGCAGCTTGGCACCGGGAATTAACTATGGCTACACCTTC.

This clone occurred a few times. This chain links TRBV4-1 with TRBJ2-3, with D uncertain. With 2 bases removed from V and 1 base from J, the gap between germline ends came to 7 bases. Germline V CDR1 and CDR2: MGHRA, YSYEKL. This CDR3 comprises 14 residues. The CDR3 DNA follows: TGCGCCAGCAGCCAATTCGGCCGCACAGATACGCAGTATTTT. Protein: CASSQFGRTDTQYF.

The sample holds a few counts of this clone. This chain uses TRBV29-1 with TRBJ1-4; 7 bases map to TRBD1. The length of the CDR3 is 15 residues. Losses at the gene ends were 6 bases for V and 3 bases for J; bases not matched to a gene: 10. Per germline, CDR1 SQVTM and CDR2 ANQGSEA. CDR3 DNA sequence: TGCAGCGTCCTCCCCTTACAGGGGCCTAATGAAAAACTGTTTTTT. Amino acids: CSVLPLQGPNEKLFF. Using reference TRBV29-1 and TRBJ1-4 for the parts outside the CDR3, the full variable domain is SAVISQKPSRDICQRGTSLTIQCQVDSQVTMMFWYRQQPGQSLTLIATANQGSEATYESGFVIDKFPISRPNLTFSTLTVSNMSPEDSSIYLCSVLPLQGPNEKLFFGSGTQLSVL.

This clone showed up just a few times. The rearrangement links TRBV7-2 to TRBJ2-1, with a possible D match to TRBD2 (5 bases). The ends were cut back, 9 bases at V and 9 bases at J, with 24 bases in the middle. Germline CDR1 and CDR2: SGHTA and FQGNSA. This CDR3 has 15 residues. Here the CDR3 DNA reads TGTGCCAGTACGCCCCTGCCCCAATCCGGAGGTGAGCAGTTCTTC. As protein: CASTPLPQSGGEQFF.

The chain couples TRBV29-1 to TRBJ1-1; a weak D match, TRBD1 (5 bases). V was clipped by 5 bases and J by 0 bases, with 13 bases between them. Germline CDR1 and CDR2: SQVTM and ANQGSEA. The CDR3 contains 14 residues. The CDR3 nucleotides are TGCAGCGTTCAACAGGCCATCATGAACACTGAAGCTTTCTTT. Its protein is CSVQQAIMNTEAFF.

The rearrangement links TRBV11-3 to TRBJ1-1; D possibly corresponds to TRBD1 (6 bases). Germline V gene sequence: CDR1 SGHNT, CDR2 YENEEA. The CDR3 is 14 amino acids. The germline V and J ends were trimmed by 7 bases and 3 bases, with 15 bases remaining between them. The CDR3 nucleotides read TGTGCCAGCATCCAGGAGGGGGTTCACACTGAAGCTTTCTTT. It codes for CASIQEGVHTEAFF. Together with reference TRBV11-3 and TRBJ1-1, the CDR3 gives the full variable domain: EAGVVQSPRYKIIEKKQPVAFWCNPISGHNTLYWYLQNLGQGPELLIRYENEEAVDDSQLPKDRFSAERLKGVDSTLKIQPAELGDSAVYLCASIQEGVHTEAFFGQGTRLTVV.

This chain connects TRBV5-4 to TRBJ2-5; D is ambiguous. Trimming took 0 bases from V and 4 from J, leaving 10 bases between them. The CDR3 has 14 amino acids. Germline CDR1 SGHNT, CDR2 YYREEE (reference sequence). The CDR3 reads CASSLASDLETQYF. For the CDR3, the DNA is TGTGCCAGCAGCTTGGCCTCGGATTTAGAGACCCAGTACTTC.

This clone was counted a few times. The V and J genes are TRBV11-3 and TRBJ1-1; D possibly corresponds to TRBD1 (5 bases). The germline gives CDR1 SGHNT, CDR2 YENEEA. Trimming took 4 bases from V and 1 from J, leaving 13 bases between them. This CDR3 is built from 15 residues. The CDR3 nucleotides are TGTGCCAGCAGCTACCTGGGGGGGACGAACACTGAAGCTTTCTTT. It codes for CASSYLGGTNTEAFF.

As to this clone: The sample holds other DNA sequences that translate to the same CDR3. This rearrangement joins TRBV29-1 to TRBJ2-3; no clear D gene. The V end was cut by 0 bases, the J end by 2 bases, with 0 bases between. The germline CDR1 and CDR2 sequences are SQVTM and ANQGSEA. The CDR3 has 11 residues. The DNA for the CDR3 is TGCAGCGTTGAAGACACAGATACGCAGTATTTT. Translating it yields CSVEDTDTQYF.

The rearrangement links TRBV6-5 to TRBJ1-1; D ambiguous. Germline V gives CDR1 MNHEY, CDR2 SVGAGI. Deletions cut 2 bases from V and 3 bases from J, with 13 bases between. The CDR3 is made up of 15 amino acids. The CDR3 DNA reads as TGTGCCAGCAGTTACGGCCAGGCGCCGGACACTGAAGCTTTCTTT. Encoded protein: CASSYGQAPDTEAFF.

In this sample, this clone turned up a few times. DNA for the CDR3: TGTGCCAGCAGTACACTGGCGGGCTACACCTTC. As protein: CASSTLAGYTF. This rearrangement joins TRBV6-1 to TRBJ1-2, with D unclear. V lost 5 bases and J lost 8, with 9 bases in between. The CDR3 covers 11 residues. The germline V gene has CDR1 MNHNS and CDR2 SASEGT.

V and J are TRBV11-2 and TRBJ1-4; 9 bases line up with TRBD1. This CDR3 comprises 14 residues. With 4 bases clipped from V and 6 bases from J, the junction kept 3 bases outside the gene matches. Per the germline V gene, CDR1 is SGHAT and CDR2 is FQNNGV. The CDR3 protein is CASSSGTGYEKLFF. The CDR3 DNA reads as TGTGCCAGCAGCTCTGGGACAGGGTATGAAAAACTGTTTTTT.

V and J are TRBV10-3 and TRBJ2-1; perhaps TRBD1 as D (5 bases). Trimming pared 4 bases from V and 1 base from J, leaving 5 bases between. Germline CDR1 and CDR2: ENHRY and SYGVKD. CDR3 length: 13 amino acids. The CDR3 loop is CAISAGSYNEQFF. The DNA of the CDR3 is TGTGCCATCAGTGCAGGGTCCTACAATGAGCAGTTCTTC.

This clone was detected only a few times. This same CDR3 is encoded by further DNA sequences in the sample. The CDR3, as DNA: TGCGCCAGCAGCCAAGATGGGGTATCCTACGAGCAGTACTTC. This translates into CASSQDGVSYEQYF. The chain joins TRBV4-1 to TRBJ2-7, with no clear D. The germline V gene encodes CDR1 MGHRA and CDR2 YSYEKL. Trimming removed 0 bases from V and 1 base from J, with 7 bases in between. CDR3 length: 14 residues.

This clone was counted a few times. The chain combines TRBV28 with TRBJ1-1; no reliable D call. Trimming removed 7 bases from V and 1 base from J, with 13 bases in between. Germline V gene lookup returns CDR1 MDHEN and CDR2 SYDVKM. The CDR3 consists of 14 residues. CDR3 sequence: CASTPAGENTEAFF. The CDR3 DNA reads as TGTGCCAGCACCCCAGCCGGGGAGAACACTGAAGCTTTCTTT.

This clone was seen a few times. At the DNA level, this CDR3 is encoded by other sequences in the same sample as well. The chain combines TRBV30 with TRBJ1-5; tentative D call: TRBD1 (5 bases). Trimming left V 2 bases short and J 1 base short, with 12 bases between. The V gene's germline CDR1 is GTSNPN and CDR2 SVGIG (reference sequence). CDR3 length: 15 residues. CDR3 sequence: CAWSRQGGSNQPQHF. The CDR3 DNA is TGTGCCTGGAGTAGGCAGGGTGGGAGCAATCAGCCCCAGCATTTT.

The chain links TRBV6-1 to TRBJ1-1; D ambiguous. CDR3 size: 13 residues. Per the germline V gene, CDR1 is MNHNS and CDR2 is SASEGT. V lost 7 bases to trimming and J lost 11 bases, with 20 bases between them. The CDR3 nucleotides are TGTGCCAGCAATGAGAATACGGGTTTGAGGGCTTTCTTT. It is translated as CASNENTGLRAFF.

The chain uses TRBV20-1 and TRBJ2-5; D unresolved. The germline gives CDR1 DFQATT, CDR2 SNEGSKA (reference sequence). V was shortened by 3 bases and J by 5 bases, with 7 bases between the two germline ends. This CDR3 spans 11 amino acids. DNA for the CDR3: TGCAGTGCTAGTTCGCGGGAGACCCAGTACTTC. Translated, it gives CSASSRETQYF.

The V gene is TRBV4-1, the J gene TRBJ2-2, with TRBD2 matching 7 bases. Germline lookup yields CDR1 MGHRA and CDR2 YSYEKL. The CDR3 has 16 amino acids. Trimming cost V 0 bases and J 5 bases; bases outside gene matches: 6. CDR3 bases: TGCGCCAGCAGCCAAGAGATAGCGGGCTCGACCGGGGAGCTGTTTTTT. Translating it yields CASSQEIAGSTGELFF.

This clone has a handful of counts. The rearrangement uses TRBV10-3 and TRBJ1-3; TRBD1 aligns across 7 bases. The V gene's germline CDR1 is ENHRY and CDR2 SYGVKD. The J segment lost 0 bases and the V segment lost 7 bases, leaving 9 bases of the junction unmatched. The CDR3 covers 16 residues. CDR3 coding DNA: TGTGCCATCAAAAGCCCGGGACAGAGCTCTGGAAACACCATATATTTT. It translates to CAIKSPGQSSGNTIYF.

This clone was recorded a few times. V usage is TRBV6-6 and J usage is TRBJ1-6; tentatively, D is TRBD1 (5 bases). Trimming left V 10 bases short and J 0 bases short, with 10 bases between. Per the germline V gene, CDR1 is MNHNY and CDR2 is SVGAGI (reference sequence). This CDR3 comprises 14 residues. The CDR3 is CAIVQDSYNSPLHF. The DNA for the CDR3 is TGTGCCATTGTACAGGACTCCTATAATTCACCCCTCCACTTT.

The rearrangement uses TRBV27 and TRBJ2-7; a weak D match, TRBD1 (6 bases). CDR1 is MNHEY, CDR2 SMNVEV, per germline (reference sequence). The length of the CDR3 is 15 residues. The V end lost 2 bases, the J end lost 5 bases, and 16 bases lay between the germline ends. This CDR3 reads CASSLEVGAFHEQYF. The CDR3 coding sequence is TGTGCCAGCAGTTTAGAGGTGGGGGCTTTCCACGAGCAGTACTTC.

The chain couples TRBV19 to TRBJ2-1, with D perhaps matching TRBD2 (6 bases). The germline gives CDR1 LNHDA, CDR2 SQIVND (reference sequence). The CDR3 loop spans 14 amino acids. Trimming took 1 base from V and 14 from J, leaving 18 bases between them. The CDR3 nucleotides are TGTGCCAGTAGTATAGGTCCCCTCGCGGGAAACGAGTTCTTC. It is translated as CASSIGPLAGNEFF. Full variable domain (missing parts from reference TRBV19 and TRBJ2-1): DGGITQSPKYLFRKEGQNVTLSCEQNLNHDAMYWYRQDPGQGLRLIYYSQIVNDFQKGDIAEGYSVSREKKESFPLTVTSAQKNPTAFYLCASSIGPLAGNEFFGPGTRLTVL.

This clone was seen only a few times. The CDR3 region is CASSPAENEQFF. The DNA of the CDR3 is TGTGCCAGCAGTCCGGCCGAGAATGAGCAGTTCTTC. The V call is TRBV6-6, the J call TRBJ2-1; D remains unclear. V was trimmed by 5 bases and J by 7 bases, leaving 9 bases between them. CDR1 is MNHNY and CDR2 is SVGAGI in the germline V gene (reference sequence). The CDR3 loop spans 12 amino acids.